This T cell receptor beta chain was identified in a study of identical twins. Each cDNA held unique molecular identifiers, and template switching gave it a universal primer site. From the 5' RACE reads, TCRdb called clonotypes with MiXCR, one entry per CDR3 protein. The sample contains fewer than 250,000 distinct CDR3 sequences, approximately 8% of which appear only once. The CDR3 totals 20 residues. CDR1 is SGHVS, CDR2 FQNEAQ, per germline. Trimming took off 1 base at V and 0 bases at J, with 19 bases between the two ends. These same data were also listed under a study on yellow fever vaccine responses in identical twins.

The chain links TRBV7-8 to TRBJ1-6; D unclear. The sequencing sample was made of CD8+ T cells sorted from blood. The receptor comes from a woman aged 18-29 years in good health. Here the CDR3 DNA reads TGTGCCAGCAGCTTAGTAAGGCAGTCCACGGAGGGCTCCTATAATTCACCCCTCCACTTT. It yields the protein CASSLVRQSTEGSYNSPLHF.